This paragraph reports one T cell receptor (beta chain). This sample is part of a study of blood T cell repertoires in COVID-19. Study-level information: There were acute and convalescent COVID-19 samples, and they came from the United States, Italy and Spain. T cells, B-cell-depleted T cells, or PBMCs provided the cDNA or gDNA that served as material.

It was during active infection that Seattle patients were enrolled and then longitudinally followed. Trimming shortened V by 3 bases and J by 3 bases, and 8 bases separated the two germline ends. Germline V gene sequence: CDR1 LGHNT, CDR2 FRNRAP. The CDR3 contains 13 residues. Study processing details: Scientists estimated how many nucleated cells there were by amplifying reference gene primers. Produced via immunoSEQ multiplex PCR; TCRdb's table is partial and in-frame only. That table supplies the V and J calls and clone size; D and trimming were determined from the DNA. This table has over 85,000 clones, approximately 85% appearing once.

This TCR was sampled from an elderly woman with COVID-19, enrolled during active disease. The sample taken for sequencing was peripheral blood. The rearrangement uses TRBV12-5 and TRBJ1-2; D is uncertain. The CDR3 protein is CASGFEVYYGYTF. DNA for the CDR3: TGTGCTAGTGGTTTCGAGGTTTACTATGGCTACACCTTC. The complete variable domain, with remaining parts taken from reference TRBV12-5 and TRBJ1-2, reads DARVTQTPRHKVTEMGQEVTMRCQPILGHNTVFWYRQTMMQGLELLAYFRNRAPLDDSGMPKDRFSAEMPDATLATLKIQPSEPRDSAVYFCASGFEVYYGYTFGSGTRLTVV.